The 10 T cell receptor beta chains below were found in one sample sequenced in a study of cytomegalovirus exposure and HLA in healthy donors. Here immunoSEQ multiplex PCR was the method, and the copy in TCRdb shows in-frame clones only, minus some. The sample gives approximately 220,000 clones, about nine tenths of which show up once; around 1% is in the top ten. The sequenced sample was PBMCs. The receptor source for this set is a woman under 30 in good health and CMV-seronegative.

V gene TRBV7-4 combines with J gene TRBJ2-2, with 10 nucleotides matching TRBD1. Germline CDR1 is SGHVT and CDR2 is SQSDAQ. With V trimmed by 5 bases and J by 3 bases, 3 bases remained unmatched. The CDR3 extends over 15 amino acids. In DNA, the CDR3 is TGTGCCAGCAGCCCCGGACAGGGGGACACCGGGGAGCTGTTTTTT. It yields the protein CASSPGQGDTGELFF. Based on the CDR3 plus reference TRBV7-4 and TRBJ2-2, the full variable domain is GAGVSQSPRYKVAKRGRDVALRCDSISGHVTLYWYRQTLGQGSEVLTYSQSDAQRDKSGRPSGRFSAERPERSVSTLKIQRTEQGDSAVYLCASSPGQGDTGELFFGEGSRLTVL.

V usage is TRBV30 and J usage is TRBJ1-6; tentatively, D is TRBD1 (5 bases). The germline V gene encodes CDR1 GTSNPN and CDR2 SVGIG (reference sequence). V was pared by 6 bases and J by 0 bases, with 15 bases between. The CDR3 runs 16 residues. The CDR3: CACAPEGSSYNSPLHF. The CDR3 DNA follows: TGTGCCTGTGCGCCGGAGGGGAGCTCCTATAATTCACCCCTCCACTTT.

J is TRBJ2-1 and V is TRBV28; 10 nucleotides line up with TRBD2. Germline-derived CDR1 and CDR2 are MDHEN and SYDVKM. With V trimmed by 6 bases and J by 8 bases, 4 bases remained unmatched. The CDR3 loop spans 13 amino acids. This chain's CDR3 is CASRGTSVDEQFF. The CDR3 DNA reads as TGTGCCAGCAGGGGGACTAGCGTCGATGAGCAGTTCTTC.

The chain links TRBV28 to TRBJ2-3, with 7 bases that match TRBD2. The V segment lost 2 bases and the J segment 12 bases; nucleotides outside the gene matches: 14. The CDR3 is 15 residues long. Germline V gene lookup returns CDR1 MDHEN and CDR2 SYDVKM. CDR3 DNA: TGTGCCAGCAGTTTAGGTGCGGGAGAAGGTCTCCCCCAGTATTTT. Amino acids: CASSLGAGEGLPQYF.

The chain carries TRBV30 and TRBJ1-1; 7 bases line up with TRBD1. Germline CDR1 and CDR2: GTSNPN and SVGIG (reference sequence). The CDR3 consists of 15 residues. Trimming cost V 0 bases and J 11 bases; bases outside gene matches: 15. The CDR3 DNA reads as TGTGCCTGGAGTGTAGGCACCCCAAGACAGGGAAAGGCTTTCTTT. Amino acids: CAWSVGTPRQGKAFF.

The CDR3 sequence: CASRGTGDRGGATQYF. For the CDR3, the DNA is TGTGCCAGCAGGGGGACCGGGGACAGGGGTGGTGCTACGCAGTATTTT. The chain combines TRBV28 with TRBJ2-3; 10 positions match TRBD1. CDR1 is MDHEN and CDR2 is SYDVKM in the germline V gene. This CDR3 region has 16 residues. V was clipped by 6 bases and J by 8 bases; unmatched bases: 14.

This chain joins TRBV9 and TRBJ2-2; 14 nucleotides line up with TRBD2. J lost 1 base, V lost 4 bases, and 12 bases had no gene match. The CDR3 contains 20 residues. Germline V lookup: CDR1 SGDLS, CDR2 YYNGEE. CDR3 sequence reads: CASSLRPGLAGVGNTGELFF. The CDR3 DNA sequence: TGTGCCAGCAGCCTACGACCGGGACTAGCGGGAGTGGGGAACACCGGGGAGCTGTTTTTT.

The gene calls are TRBV4-1 and TRBJ2-7; the match to TRBD2 covers 7 bases. Trimming at V came to 0 bases and at J to 2 bases, leaving 4 bases not matched to a gene. The germline V gene encodes CDR1 MGHRA and CDR2 YSYEKL. The CDR3 runs to 15 residues. CDR3 region: CASSQDDRGAYEQYF. CDR3 nucleotides: TGCGCCAGCAGCCAAGACGATCGGGGGGCCTACGAGCAGTACTTC.

This rearrangement joins TRBV30 to TRBJ1-2; tentative D call: TRBD1 (6 bases). The germline V gene encodes CDR1 GTSNPN and CDR2 SVGIG (reference sequence). The CDR3 consists of 11 residues. The V end lost 5 bases, the J end lost 8 bases, and 12 bases lay between the germline ends. CDR3 region: CAWGNTGGYTF. The CDR3, as DNA: TGTGCCTGGGGGAACACAGGGGGCTACACCTTC.

This clone was detected only once. This chain uses TRBV7-2 with TRBJ2-7; D not certain. V lost 2 bases, J lost 2 bases, and 16 bases lay in between. The CDR3 sequence is 16 residues long. Germline CDR1 reads SGHTA; CDR2 reads FQGNSA. The chain's CDR3 is CASSLSSSNLPYEQYF. In DNA, the CDR3 is TGTGCCAGCAGCTTATCGAGTTCAAACCTCCCCTACGAGCAGTACTTC.